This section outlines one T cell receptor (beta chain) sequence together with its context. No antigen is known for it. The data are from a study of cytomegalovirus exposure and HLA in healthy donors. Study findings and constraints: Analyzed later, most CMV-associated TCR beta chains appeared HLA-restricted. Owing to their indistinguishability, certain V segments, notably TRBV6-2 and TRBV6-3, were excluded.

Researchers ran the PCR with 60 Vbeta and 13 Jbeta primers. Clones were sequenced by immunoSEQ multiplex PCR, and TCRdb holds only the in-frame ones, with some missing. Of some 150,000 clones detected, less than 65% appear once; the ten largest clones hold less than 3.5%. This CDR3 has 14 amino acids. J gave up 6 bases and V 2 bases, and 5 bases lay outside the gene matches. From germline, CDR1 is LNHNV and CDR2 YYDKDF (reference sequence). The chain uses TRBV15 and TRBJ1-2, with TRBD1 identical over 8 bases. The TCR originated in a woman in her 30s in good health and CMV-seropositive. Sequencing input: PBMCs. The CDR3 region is CATSRWTGPDGYTF. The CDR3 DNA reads TGTGCCACCAGCAGATGGACAGGGCCGGATGGCTACACCTTC.